The 11 T cell receptor beta chains below were found in one sample sequenced in a study of OX40 agonist ivuxolimab in advanced cancers. Clones were read by immunoSEQ multiplex PCR, and TCRdb kept only the in-frame ones, dropping some. The sample lists about 26,000 clones; 88% were seen once. The sample here was CD4+ or CD8+ T cells sorted from blood, taken in a trial of the OX40 agonist ivuxolimab. These receptors were collected from an adult with an advanced solid tumor such as melanoma, head and neck, liver or kidney cancer.

This chain links TRBV4-1 with TRBJ2-1; no definite D call. Trimming removed 2 bases from V and 0 bases from J, with 14 bases in between. In germline, CDR1 is MGHRA, CDR2 YSYEKL. The CDR3 extends over 17 amino acids. The CDR3 region is CASSQMPWAHSYNEQFF. The CDR3 DNA sequence: TGCGCCAGCAGCCAAATGCCGTGGGCGCACTCCTACAATGAGCAGTTCTTC.

The CDR3 here is CASSQAPSSGNTIYF. CDR3 in DNA: TGCGCCAGCAGCCAAGCTCCCTCCTCTGGAAACACCATATATTTT. V is TRBV4-3 and J is TRBJ1-3; D gene uncertain. The CDR3 has 15 residues. In germline, CDR1 is LGHNA, CDR2 YSLEER. Trimming shortened V by 1 base and J by 0 bases, and 7 bases separated the two germline ends.

The rearrangement links TRBV9 to TRBJ2-7; 11 bases are shared with TRBD2. V was clipped by 4 bases and J by 4 bases; unmatched bases: 13. Germline V gene data show CDR1 as SGDLS and CDR2 as YYNGEE. The CDR3 sequence is 17 residues long. CDR3 loop: CASSSGLGTSGMYEQYF. CDR3 nucleotides: TGTGCCAGCAGCTCGGGCCTTGGGACTAGCGGTATGTACGAGCAGTACTTC.

The chain has TRBV7-2 and TRBJ2-1; no reliable D call. V shed 0 bases and J shed 4 bases, with 13 bases lying between them. The CDR3 is made up of 16 amino acids. Germline V gives CDR1 SGHTA, CDR2 FQGNSA. The DNA for the CDR3 is TGTGCCAGCAGCTTAGCTACCAGGACCCCATACAATGAGCAGTTCTTC. This gives the protein CASSLATRTPYNEQFF.

The CDR3 DNA reads as TGTGCCAGCAGAGAGAGGTTGAGGGAGACCCAGTACTTC. Translated: CASRERLRETQYF. This chain joins TRBV7-9 and TRBJ2-5; no clear D gene. Germline V gene lookup returns CDR1 SEHNR and CDR2 FQNEAQ (reference sequence). The CDR3 contains 13 residues. V was trimmed by 6 bases and J by 5 bases, leaving 13 bases between them.

On this clone itself: The same CDR3 can be traced to other DNA sequences in this sample. V and J are TRBV30 and TRBJ1-5; D gene uncertain. The ends were cut back, 0 bases at V and 4 bases at J, with 7 bases in the middle. The CDR3 length is 13 residues. Per germline, CDR1 GTSNPN and CDR2 SVGIG (reference sequence). CDR3 residues: CAWSVHRNQPQHF. The CDR3 DNA follows: TGTGCCTGGAGTGTACACCGAAATCAGCCCCAGCATTTT.

This chain connects TRBV5-6 to TRBJ2-1, with a weak D call TRBD1 (5 bases). Germline values: CDR1 SGHDT, CDR2 YYEEEE. The CDR3 spans 13 residues. The V and J ends lost 4 bases and 4 bases respectively, with 9 bases between them. CDR3 coding DNA: TGTGCCAGCAGCCAGACAGCTTACAATGAGCAGTTCTTC. It codes for CASSQTAYNEQFF.

V is TRBV9 and J is TRBJ1-1; 7 nucleotides line up with TRBD1. V lost 4 bases to trimming and J lost 5 bases; unmatched junction nucleotides: 14. Germline V gene data show CDR1 as SGDLS and CDR2 as YYNGEE. The CDR3 runs to 16 residues. The CDR3 loop reads CASSPQGTVGYTEAFF. The CDR3 nucleotides read TGTGCCAGCAGCCCCCAGGGGACAGTGGGGTATACTGAAGCTTTCTTT.

This clone has only a few counts. The chain is built from TRBV9 and TRBJ1-1, with D hard to call. With 1 base removed from V and 5 bases from J, the gap between germline ends came to 9 bases. Germline values: CDR1 SGDLS, CDR2 YYNGEE. The CDR3 sequence is 13 residues long. The CDR3 loop is CASSVRLGTEAFF. CDR3 in DNA: TGTGCCAGCAGCGTAAGGCTGGGGACTGAAGCTTTCTTT.

V is TRBV7-9 and J is TRBJ2-3, with 8 bases matching TRBD1. Germline values: CDR1 SEHNR, CDR2 FQNEAQ (reference sequence). This CDR3 has 15 amino acids. The J segment lost 1 base and the V segment lost 5 bases, leaving 5 bases of the junction unmatched. This CDR3 reads CASSELTGGTDTQYF. In DNA form, the CDR3 reads TGTGCCAGCAGCGAACTGACAGGGGGCACAGATACGCAGTATTTT. Full variable domain (rest looked up from reference TRBV7-9 and TRBJ2-3): DTGVSQNPRHKITKRGQNVTFRCDPISEHNRLYWYRQTLGQGPEFLTYFQNEAQLEKSRLLSDRFSAERPKGSFSTLEIQRTEQGDSAMYLCASSELTGGTDTQYFGPGTRLTVL.

This clone has only one observation. This sequence joins TRBV5-1 and TRBJ2-1, with unresolved D. The germline V gene has CDR1 SGHRS and CDR2 YFSETQ. Trimming cost V 1 base and J 3 bases, with 11 bases left between them. The CDR3 is 15 amino acids. CDR3 sequence (DNA): TGCGCCAGCAGCTTGTCGCTAGGTTTCTACAATGAGCAGTTCTTC. It is translated as CASSLSLGFYNEQFF.